This passage covers 27 T cell receptor beta chains from one sample sequenced in a study of cytomegalovirus exposure and HLA in healthy donors. In the PCR, 60 Vbeta and 13 Jbeta primers were used. TCRdb keeps only in-frame clones here, not all; method: immunoSEQ multiplex PCR. In the table there are over 100,000 clones, approximately 64% of which are singletons. Sequenced: PBMCs. These TCRs come from a woman between 35 and 50 years old in good health and CMV-seronegative.

The rearrangement links TRBV7-6 to TRBJ2-6, with 8 bases aligning to TRBD1. The CDR3 runs to 18 residues. CDR1 and CDR2 (germline): SGHVS, FNYEAQ. V shed 2 bases and J 2 bases; nucleotides not matched to a gene: 8. In DNA, the CDR3 is TGTGCCAGCAGCTTACGGGGGACAGGAAGGACTGGGGCCAACGTCCTGACTTTC. It codes for CASSLRGTGRTGANVLTF.

J is TRBJ2-7 and V is TRBV6-1; 9 positions agree with TRBD2. V dropped 4 bases and J dropped 0; count of bases not matched to a gene: 7. CDR3 length: 16 residues. Germline V gene lookup returns CDR1 MNHNS and CDR2 SASEGT. CDR3: CASSVRGGLGSYEQYF. The CDR3 nucleotides are TGTGCCAGCAGTGTGCGGGGGGGCTTAGGCTCCTACGAGCAGTACTTC.

This chain links TRBV5-4 with TRBJ2-4; 7 nucleotides match TRBD1. The CDR3 has 16 amino acids. Trimming took 7 bases from V and 2 from J; bases not matched to a gene: 12. From germline, CDR1 is SGHNT and CDR2 YYREEE (reference sequence). As DNA, the CDR3 is TGTGCCAGCTTGCTAGGGGACAGACTACCCAAAAACATTCAGTACTTC. Its protein product is CASLLGDRLPKNIQYF. Supplemented by reference TRBV5-4 and TRBJ2-4, the full variable domain reads ETGVTQSPTHLIKTRGQQVTLRCSSQSGHNTVSWYQQALGQGPQFIFQYYREEENGRGNFPPRFSGLQFPNYSSELNVNALELDDSALYLCASLLGDRLPKNIQYFGAGTRLSVL.

A few counts support this clone. This chain connects TRBV7-2 to TRBJ1-1; 7 positions agree with TRBD1. The germline V gene has CDR1 SGHTA and CDR2 FQGNSA. The CDR3 is made up of 15 amino acids. J gave up 4 bases and V 1 base, and 6 bases lay outside the gene matches. CDR3 protein: CASSLVPQGRTEAFF. In nucleotides, the CDR3 is TGTGCCAGCAGCTTAGTCCCACAGGGGCGCACTGAAGCTTTCTTT.

The genes are TRBV5-6 and TRBJ2-5; D may be TRBD2 (5 bases). Germline V lookup: CDR1 SGHDT, CDR2 YYEEEE. V lost 4 bases and J 5 bases, leaving 30 bases between the germline ends. The CDR3 loop spans 19 amino acids. CDR3 DNA: TGTGCCAGCAGCCCTCAGGCCTCAGAAGCGGAGCCCTACGGGGAGACCCAGTACTTC. It is translated as CASSPQASEAEPYGETQYF.

This chain connects TRBV30 to TRBJ2-2, with D tentatively TRBD1 (6 bases). The V gene lost 2 bases and the J gene lost 1 base, with 11 bases spanning the gap. Looked up from germline, CDR1 is GTSNPN and CDR2 is SVGIG (reference sequence). The CDR3 extends over 15 amino acids. The DNA for the CDR3 is TGTGCCTGGAGTCGTCGGGACAAGAACACCGGGGAGCTGTTTTTT. This gives the protein CAWSRRDKNTGELFF.

This clone was counted between two and nine times. The CDR3 DNA follows: TGCGCCAGCAGCCTCCAGACAGGGGTGAACACTGAAGCTTTCTTT. This gives the protein CASSLQTGVNTEAFF. The chain couples TRBV5-1 to TRBJ1-1, with 8 bases lining up with TRBD1. The CDR3 covers 15 residues. The ends lost 4 bases at V and 0 bases at J; junction bases unmatched: 5. Germline loops: CDR1 SGHRS, CDR2 YFSETQ.

The rearrangement links TRBV5-1 to TRBJ2-7, with TRBD2 identical over 7 bases. The trim removed 3 bases at V and 4 bases at J, leaving 7 bases unmatched. From germline, CDR1 is SGHRS and CDR2 YFSETQ. The CDR3 is 14 amino acids. CDR3 sequence: CASSSGGEGYEQYF. The CDR3 DNA reads as TGCGCCAGCAGCTCGGGGGGAGAGGGTTACGAGCAGTACTTC.

This sequence joins TRBV11-2 and TRBJ2-5; D call uncertain. With the DNA end fitting TRBJ2-7 better, the J assignment may be wrong. CDR3 length: 13 residues. The germline gives CDR1 SGHAT, CDR2 FQNNGV. The CDR3 DNA sequence: TGTGCCAGCAGCTTAACTGCCTCCTACGAGCAGTACTTC. It specifies CASSLTASYEQYF.

This rearrangement joins TRBV30 to TRBJ1-2; D is possibly TRBD1 (5 bases). Germline V gene data show CDR1 as GTSNPN and CDR2 as SVGIG (reference sequence). The CDR3 length is 13 residues. V was shortened by 3 bases and J by 4 bases, with 12 bases between the two germline ends. The CDR3 here is CAWSLQGLYGYTF. The CDR3 DNA is TGTGCCTGGAGCCTTCAGGGTCTCTATGGCTACACCTTC.

This chain joins TRBV28 and TRBJ2-7, with D possibly being TRBD1 (6 bases). Germline CDR1 and CDR2: MDHEN and SYDVKM. Deletions cut 6 bases from V and 4 bases from J, with 22 bases between. The CDR3 has 16 amino acids. The CDR3: CASRSVPNRALYEQYF. As DNA, the CDR3 is TGTGCCAGCAGATCGGTCCCGAACAGGGCTTTGTACGAGCAGTACTTC.

V and J are TRBV9 and TRBJ2-1, with TRBD2 as a possible D gene (5 bases). In germline, CDR1 is SGDLS, CDR2 YYNGEE. This CDR3 has 17 amino acids. The V and J ends lost 0 bases and 8 bases respectively, with 21 bases between them. CDR3 amino acids: CASSVEGYRLPGDEQFF. The DNA of the CDR3 is TGTGCCAGCAGCGTAGAAGGTTATCGGCTTCCCGGGGATGAGCAGTTCTTC. The full variable domain, completed using reference TRBV9 and TRBJ2-1, is DSGVTQTPKHLITATGQRVTLRCSPRSGDLSVYWYQQSLDQGLQFLIQYYNGEERAKGNILERFSAQQFPDLHSELNLSSLELGDSALYFCASSVEGYRLPGDEQFFGPGTRLTVL.

This rearrangement joins TRBV5-4 to TRBJ1-6; 10 positions agree with TRBD1. The germline gives CDR1 SGHNT, CDR2 YYREEE (reference sequence). Losses at the gene ends were 4 bases for V and 3 bases for J; bases not matched to a gene: 4. CDR3 length: 16 amino acids. The CDR3 sequence is CASSPTGGFYNSPLHF. CDR3 nucleotide sequence: TGTGCCAGCAGCCCGACAGGGGGCTTCTATAATTCACCCCTCCACTTT. Drawing the rest from reference TRBV5-4 and TRBJ1-6, the complete variable domain is ETGVTQSPTHLIKTRGQQVTLRCSSQSGHNTVSWYQQALGQGPQFIFQYYREEENGRGNFPPRFSGLQFPNYSSELNVNALELDDSALYLCASSPTGGFYNSPLHFGNGTRLTVT.

The rearrangement joins TRBV18 to TRBJ2-1; 7 bases align to TRBD2. Losses at the gene ends were 8 bases for V and 7 bases for J; bases not matched to a gene: 5. Germline V gene sequence: CDR1 KGHSH, CDR2 LQKENI. This CDR3 region has 12 residues. The CDR3 nucleotides read TGTGCCAGCGCCTCGCGGGGGAATGAGCAGTTCTTC. Translation gives CASASRGNEQFF.

This rearrangement joins TRBV6-1 to TRBJ1-6, with 9 bases lining up with TRBD1. This CDR3 is 14 amino acids long. Germline V gene data show CDR1 as MNHNS and CDR2 as SASEGT. V lost 4 bases, J lost 7 bases, and 2 bases stayed unmatched. Written as DNA, the CDR3 is TGTGCCAGCAGTGTAGGACAGGGGAATTCACCCCTCCACTTT. Translation gives CASSVGQGNSPLHF.

The chain links TRBV29-1 to TRBJ2-1; D gene uncertain. Germline V CDR1 and CDR2: SQVTM, ANQGSEA. The CDR3 is 10 residues long. Deletions cut 3 bases from V and 10 bases from J, with 7 bases between. CDR3 loop: CSVERQEQFF. The CDR3 DNA reads as TGCAGCGTTGAGCGGCAGGAGCAGTTCTTC.

The CDR3 sequence is CASSLAPGLGTDTQYF. Here the CDR3 DNA reads TGTGCCAGCAGCTTAGCGCCCGGACTTGGCACAGATACGCAGTATTTT. The V and J genes are TRBV7-7 and TRBJ2-3; TRBD2 is a possible D gene (5 bases). V shed 0 bases and J shed 1 base, with 11 bases lying between them. CDR1 SSHAT and CDR2 FNYEAQ come from the germline V gene (reference sequence). The CDR3 has 16 amino acids.

This chain joins TRBV4-2 and TRBJ2-1, with D unresolved. The germline V gene has CDR1 LGHNA and CDR2 YNFKEQ. The CDR3 contains 15 residues. V shed 3 bases and J shed 3 bases, with 12 bases lying between them. The CDR3 coding sequence is TGTGCCAGCAGCCAGGGCGTTTCCAACTACAATGAGCAGTTCTTC. Amino acids: CASSQGVSNYNEQFF.

This chain's CDR3 is CASNMGGTYEQYF. CDR3 nucleotide sequence: TGCGCCAGTAACATGGGGGGTACCTACGAGCAGTACTTC. The chain uses TRBV5-1 and TRBJ2-7; D may be TRBD2 (6 bases). V dropped 8 bases and J dropped 2 bases, with 14 bases sitting between them. The CDR3 has 13 amino acids. Germline V CDR1 and CDR2: SGHRS, YFSETQ.

The chain carries TRBV7-9 and TRBJ1-1; D gene ambiguous. V was trimmed by 5 bases and J by 7 bases, leaving 23 bases between them. CDR1 is SEHNR and CDR2 is FQNEAQ in the germline V gene (reference sequence). This CDR3 spans 16 amino acids. For the CDR3, the DNA is TGTGCCAGCAGCCCTACAGCCGCCAACAATGGCGATGAAGCTTTCTTT. As protein: CASSPTAANNGDEAFF.

CDR3 sequence reads: CASSLWGQTTEAFF. CDR3 nucleotide sequence: TGCGCCAGCAGCTTGTGGGGACAAACCACTGAAGCTTTCTTT. This chain joins TRBV5-1 and TRBJ1-1, with D maybe TRBD1 (6 bases). Germline V gene lookup returns CDR1 SGHRS and CDR2 YFSETQ. The CDR3 spans 14 residues. Trimming took 1 base from V and 4 from J, leaving 11 bases between them.

V gene TRBV6-4 combines with J gene TRBJ2-5, with D maybe TRBD2 (6 bases). CDR1 MRHNA and CDR2 SNTAGT come from the germline V gene. The CDR3 covers 13 residues. Trimming removed 6 bases at V and 1 base at J, with 9 bases between. For the CDR3, the DNA is TGTGCCAGCAGCAGGGAGGCCCAAGAGACCCAGTACTTC. Protein: CASSREAQETQYF.

This clone occurred a few times. The chain employs TRBV19 and TRBJ2-3, with 9 bases aligning to TRBD2. The length of the CDR3 is 18 residues. Germline V CDR1 and CDR2: LNHDA, SQIVND (reference sequence). The V and J ends lost 2 bases and 3 bases, in that order; junction bases with no gene match: 12. CDR3 protein: CASSIPFLAGGRTDTQYF. The CDR3 DNA reads TGTGCCAGTAGTATACCCTTCTTGGCGGGGGGGAGGACAGATACGCAGTATTTT.

The chain couples TRBV27 to TRBJ1-1, with a tentative D call TRBD1 (6 bases). Germline lookup yields CDR1 MNHEY and CDR2 SMNVEV (reference sequence). The V gene lost 6 bases and the J gene lost 7 bases, with 15 bases spanning the gap. There are 13 residues in the CDR3. This chain's CDR3 is CASSQNQGLEAFF. CDR3 sequence (DNA): TGTGCCAGCAGCCAAAACCAGGGGCTTGAAGCTTTCTTT.

This chain joins TRBV4-2 and TRBJ2-7; 10 bases fit TRBD1. This CDR3 has 15 residues. Germline lookup yields CDR1 LGHNA and CDR2 YNFKEQ. The V and J ends lost 0 bases and 4 bases, in that order; junction bases with no gene match: 3. The CDR3 region is CASSQEGTGVYEQYF. The CDR3 DNA sequence: TGTGCCAGCAGCCAAGAGGGGACAGGGGTTTACGAGCAGTACTTC.

The V gene is TRBV6-1, the J gene TRBJ1-3; TRBD1 agrees at 10 bases. After removal of 9 bases from V and 4 bases from J, the junction contained 3 bases not matched to a gene. The germline CDR1 and CDR2 sequences are MNHNS and SASEGT. This CDR3 contains 13 residues. The CDR3 reads CARGTGVGNTIYF. The CDR3 DNA is TGTGCCAGGGGGACAGGGGTAGGAAACACCATATATTTT.

The chain joins TRBV4-2 to TRBJ1-3; 7 positions match TRBD1. Germline V gives CDR1 LGHNA, CDR2 YNFKEQ. The CDR3 is 16 amino acids. V dropped 4 bases and J dropped 0; count of bases not matched to a gene: 6. Written as DNA, the CDR3 is TGTGCCAGCAGCCCCGGGACAGCCACCTCTGGAAACACCATATATTTT. Amino acid sequence: CASSPGTATSGNTIYF.